The clone carrying this T cell receptor beta chain was recorded at least ten times. The data were taken from a study of blood T cells in healthy people across ages. Looking at the study overall: About one barcoded TCR beta cDNA was captured per two T cells.

Germline V lookup: CDR1 SGHDT, CDR2 YYEEEE. This CDR3 spans 15 amino acids. Trimming removed 4 bases from V and 0 bases from J, with 13 bases in between. Alongside a J-beta primer mix, a sample-barcoded 5' primer served in a second PCR lasting about 7 to 11 cycles. Tagging of each cDNA molecule was performed by a template-switch adaptor with 12 random nucleotides. Via MiXCR, TCRdb re-called the 5' RACE reads, giving one row per CDR3 protein. The sample records 700,000 or so distinct CDR3 sequences, about 43% being singletons. Per sample, extraction of total RNA gave at least 5.5 micrograms in every case.

The sequence was collected from a man older than 75 in good health. Material: blood. This chain joins TRBV5-6 and TRBJ1-1, with a possible D match to TRBD1 (5 bases). The CDR3 region is CASSTGLFMNTEAFF. As DNA, the CDR3 is TGTGCCAGCAGCACGGGACTGTTTATGAACACTGAAGCTTTCTTT.